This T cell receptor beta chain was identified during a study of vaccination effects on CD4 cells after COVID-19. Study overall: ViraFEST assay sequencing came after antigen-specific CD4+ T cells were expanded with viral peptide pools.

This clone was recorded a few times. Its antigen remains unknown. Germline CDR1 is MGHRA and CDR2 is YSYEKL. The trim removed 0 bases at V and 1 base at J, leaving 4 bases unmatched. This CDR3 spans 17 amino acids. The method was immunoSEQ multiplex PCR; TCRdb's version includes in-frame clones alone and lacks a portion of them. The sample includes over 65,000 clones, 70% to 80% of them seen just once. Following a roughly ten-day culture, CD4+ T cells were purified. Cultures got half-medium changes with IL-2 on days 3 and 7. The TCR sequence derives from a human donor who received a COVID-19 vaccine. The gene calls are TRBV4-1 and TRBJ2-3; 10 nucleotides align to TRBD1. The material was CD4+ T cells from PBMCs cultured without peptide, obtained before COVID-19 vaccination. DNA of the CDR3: TGCGCCAGCAGCCAAGAGAGGGACAGGGGAGGCACAGATACGCAGTATTTT. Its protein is CASSQERDRGGTDTQYF.